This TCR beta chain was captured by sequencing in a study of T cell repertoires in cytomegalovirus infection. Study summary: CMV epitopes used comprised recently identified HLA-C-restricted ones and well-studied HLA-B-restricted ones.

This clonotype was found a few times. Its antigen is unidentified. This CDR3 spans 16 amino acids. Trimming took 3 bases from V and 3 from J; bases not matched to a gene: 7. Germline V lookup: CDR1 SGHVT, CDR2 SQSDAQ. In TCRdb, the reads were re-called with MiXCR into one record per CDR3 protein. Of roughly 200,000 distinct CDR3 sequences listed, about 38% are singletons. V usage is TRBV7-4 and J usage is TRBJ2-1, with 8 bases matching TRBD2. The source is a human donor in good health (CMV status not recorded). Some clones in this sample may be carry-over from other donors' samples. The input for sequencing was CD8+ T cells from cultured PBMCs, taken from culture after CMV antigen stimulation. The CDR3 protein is CASSFLTGGIYNEQFF. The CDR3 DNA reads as TGTGCCAGCAGCTTCCTAACGGGAGGGATCTACAATGAGCAGTTCTTC.